The 6 T cell receptor beta chains listed next were all sequenced from one sample in a study of PD-1 blockade in mismatch repair-deficient tumors. TCRdb keeps only in-frame clones here, not all; method: immunoSEQ multiplex PCR. This sample has roughly 130,000 clones, with about 90% found just once. The source was peripheral blood, collected almost 74 weeks after starting pembrolizumab. The source is an adult with mismatch repair-deficient cancer.

The rearrangement joins TRBV5-6 to TRBJ2-1, with TRBD1 identical over 7 bases. Germline CDR1 SGHDT, CDR2 YYEEEE. The junction had 6 bases not matched to a gene; V was cut back by 5 bases and J by 7 bases. This CDR3 comprises 13 residues. The CDR3 nucleotides read TGTGCCAGCAGTCCACCAGGGGGAAATGAGCAGTTCTTC. It translates to CASSPPGGNEQFF.

The J gene is TRBJ1-1, the V gene TRBV27; maybe TRBD1 (6 bases). V gave up 2 bases and J gave up 6 bases, with 13 bases separating them. The length of the CDR3 is 14 residues. Germline lookup yields CDR1 MNHEY and CDR2 SMNVEV (reference sequence). CDR3 coding DNA: TGTGCCAGCAGTTTAACAGGGATTGGGGCTGAAGCTTTCTTT. It encodes CASSLTGIGAEAFF.

This clone was detected only a few times. The chain employs TRBV7-3 and TRBJ2-4; the match to TRBD2 covers 13 bases. The CDR3 length is 20 residues. V was pared by 6 bases and J by 2 bases, with 16 bases of the junction left unmatched. Per germline, CDR1 SGHTA and CDR2 FQGTGA. CDR3 protein: CASSKPLLAGGPSTKNIQYF. The CDR3 DNA follows: TGTGCCAGCAGTAAACCCCTACTAGCGGGAGGGCCCTCGACCAAAAACATTCAGTACTTC. The full variable domain, in which reference TRBV7-3 and TRBJ2-4 provide the parts outside the CDR3, is GAGVSQTPSNKVTEKGKYVELRCDPISGHTALYWYRQSLGQGPEFLIYFQGTGAADDSGLPNDRFFAVRPEGSVSTLKIQRTERGDSAVYLCASSKPLLAGGPSTKNIQYFGAGTRLSVL.

The rearrangement joins TRBV30 to TRBJ1-5; D gene ambiguous. The CDR3 sequence is 13 residues long. V lost 5 bases to trimming and J lost 2 bases, with 10 bases between them. CDR1 and CDR2 from the germline V gene are GTSNPN and SVGIG (reference sequence). In nucleotides, the CDR3 is TGTGCCTGGGGGTCGTGGGGCAATCAGCCCCAGCATTTT. Translated: CAWGSWGNQPQHF.

The chain uses TRBV4-2 and TRBJ2-3; TRBD2 matches 9 bases. V shed 3 bases, J shed 0 bases, and the junction held 4 bases outside the gene matches. CDR3 length: 16 residues. In germline, CDR1 is LGHNA, CDR2 YNFKEQ. The CDR3 region is CASSQKTSGSTDTQYF. DNA of the CDR3: TGTGCCAGCAGCCAGAAGACTAGCGGAAGCACAGATACGCAGTATTTT.

The J gene is TRBJ2-6, the V gene TRBV6-1; D may be TRBD2 (5 bases). The CDR3 is made up of 17 amino acids. V shed 4 bases and J shed 0 bases, with 13 bases lying between them. Germline V gives CDR1 MNHNS, CDR2 SASEGT. The CDR3 protein is CASSGEGTFSGANVLTF. Here the CDR3 DNA reads TGTGCCAGCAGTGGCGAGGGAACCTTCTCTGGGGCCAACGTCCTGACTTTC.